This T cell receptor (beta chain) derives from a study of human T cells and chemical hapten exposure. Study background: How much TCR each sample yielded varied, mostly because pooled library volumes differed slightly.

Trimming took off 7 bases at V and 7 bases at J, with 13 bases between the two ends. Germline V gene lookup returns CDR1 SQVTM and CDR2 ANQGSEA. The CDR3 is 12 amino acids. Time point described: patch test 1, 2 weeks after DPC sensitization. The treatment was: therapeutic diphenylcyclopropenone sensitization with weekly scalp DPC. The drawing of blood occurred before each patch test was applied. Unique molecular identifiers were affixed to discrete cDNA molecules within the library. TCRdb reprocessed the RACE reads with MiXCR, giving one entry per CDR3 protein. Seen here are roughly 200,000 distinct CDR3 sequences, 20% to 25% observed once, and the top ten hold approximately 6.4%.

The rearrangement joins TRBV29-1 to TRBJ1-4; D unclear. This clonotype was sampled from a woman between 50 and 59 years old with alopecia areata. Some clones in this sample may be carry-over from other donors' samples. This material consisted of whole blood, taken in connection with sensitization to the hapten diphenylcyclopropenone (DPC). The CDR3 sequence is CSAAPSGEKLFF. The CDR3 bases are TGCAGCGCTGCCCCGAGTGGTGAAAAACTGTTTTTT.